The rows below give T cell receptor beta chains drawn from one sample of a study of blood T cells in healthy people across ages. TCRdb reprocessed the 5' RACE reads with MiXCR, giving one entry per CDR3 protein. The profile shows roughly 1.6 million distinct CDR3 sequences, around 35% of them singletons. The sequencing input was blood. These receptor sequences come from a young woman in good health. The CDR3 runs from the conserved cysteine through the conserved F or W. A D gene is named only where the DNA matches it firmly. Size values are once, few and many counts, or a class for expanded clones, and some rows have none.

J,length,D,V,size,DNA,CDR3
TRBJ1-2,12,.,TRBV5-1,.,TGCGCCAGCAGCCATACCTACTATGGCTACACCTTC,CASSHTYYGYTF
TRBJ1-1,15,.,TRBV4-1,many,TGCGCCAGCAGCCAAGTCAACAGGGTTAAGGCTGAAGCTTTCTTT,CASSQVNRVKAEAFF
TRBJ1-6,16,.,TRBV21-1,.,TGTGCCAGCAGCAAAGGATCAGAAAAATATAATTCACCCCTCCACTTT,CASSKGSEKYNSPLHF
TRBJ2-3,12,.,TRBV7-9,few,TGTGCCAGCAGCCTTAATCCGGAAACGCAGTATTTT,CASSLNPETQYF
TRBJ2-3,21,TRBD1,TRBV7-3,.,TGTGCCAGCAGCTTAACCCCCCGGACAGGGGGCTTTTCATTTTCACAAGATACGCAGTATTTT,CASSLTPRTGGFSFSQDTQYF
TRBJ1-2,11,.,TRBV29-1,few,TGCAGCGTTGACCCCGTAGATGGCTACACCTTC,CSVDPVDGYTF
TRBJ2-7,16,TRBD2,TRBV27,few,TGTGCCAGCAGCCTTCGAGGACTAGCGGGAGTCTACGAGCAGTACTTC,CASSLRGLAGVYEQYF
TRBJ2-6,17,TRBD1,TRBV10-3,few,TGTGCCATCAGTGAGTCGGACAGGGCTGCTGGGGCCAACGTCCTGACTTTC,CAISESDRAAGANVLTF
TRBJ2-5,14,TRBD2,TRBV7-2,.,TGTGCCAGCAAGCTAGCGGGGGTTGAAGAGCCCCAGTACTTC,CASKLAGVEEPQYF
TRBJ1-6,16,TRBD1,TRBV7-8,few,TGTGCCAGCAGCGCAACCGGGACAGGGGGCAGTCTACCCCTCCACTTT,CASSATGTGGSLPLHF
TRBJ2-7,14,.,TRBV5-1,.,TGCGCCAGCAGCTTGGTCGCCGCGGGAAACGAGCAGTACTTC,CASSLVAAGNEQYF
TRBJ2-1,13,.,TRBV28,few,TGTGCCAGCAGACCCCCCCACCCCAATGAGCAGTTCTTC,CASRPPHPNEQFF
TRBJ1-2,15,TRBD1,TRBV7-9,.,TGTGCCAGCAGCTCAGGACAGGAACTACCCTATGGCTACACCTTC,CASSSGQELPYGYTF
TRBJ2-4,15,.,TRBV6-1,few,TGTGCCAGCAGTGAAGCGCTAGCAGCCAAAAACATTCAGTACTTC,CASSEALAAKNIQYF
TRBJ2-5,15,TRBD2,TRBV20-1,.,TGCAGTGCTAGAGGTCCGGGACTAGCGGGAGAGACCCAGTACTTC,CSARGPGLAGETQYF
TRBJ2-1,17,.,TRBV27,once,TGTGCCAGCAGTTTGGGAAACCCGGGACCGGCCTACAATGAGCAGTTCTTC,CASSLGNPGPAYNEQFF
TRBJ2-7,13,.,TRBV4-1,many,TGCGCCAGCAGCACAGGGACGGTCTACGAGCAGTACTTC,CASSTGTVYEQYF
TRBJ2-5,16,TRBD2,TRBV28,few,TGTGCCAGCAGTTTTAACCTAGCGGAAACCCAAGAGACCCAGTACTTC,CASSFNLAETQETQYF
TRBJ2-3,15,TRBD2,TRBV20-1,.,TGCAGTGCTGTATCGACTAGCGGGGGGGCAGATACGCAGTATTTT,CSAVSTSGGADTQYF
TRBJ2-2,13,.,TRBV12-3/TRBV12-4,many,TGTGCCAGCAGTTTTAGTGGGGCCGGGGAGCTGTTTTTT,CASSFSGAGELFF
TRBJ2-5,15,TRBD2,TRBV7-6,.,TGTGCCAGCAGCGTCCGGACTAGCGGCGAAGAGACCCAGTACTTC,CASSVRTSGEETQYF
TRBJ2-1,15,TRBD2,TRBV5-1,.,TGCGCCAGCAGCTTCATAGCGGGAGGCCCCAATGAGCAGTTCTTC,CASSFIAGGPNEQFF
TRBJ2-2,14,.,TRBV15,.,TGTGCCACCAGCAGAGATTTGCCTCCCGGGGAGCTGTTTTTT,CATSRDLPPGELFF
TRBJ2-7,12,.,TRBV20-1,few,TGCAGTGCTATTCGGGTTTTCGGGGAGCAGTACTTC,CSAIRVFGEQYF
TRBJ2-2,11,.,TRBV27,few,TGTGCCAGCAGAGCCTACGGGGAGCTGTTTTTT,CASRAYGELFF
TRBJ1-2,14,.,TRBV20-1,.,TGCAGTGCTAGAGATCGTGACAGAGTCTATGGCTACACCTTC,CSARDRDRVYGYTF
TRBJ2-7,15,TRBD1,TRBV2,.,TGTGCCAGCAGTGATATGGGACAGGGGGCATACGAGCAGTACTTC,CASSDMGQGAYEQYF
TRBJ2-7,16,TRBD2,TRBV18,few,TGTGCCAGCTCACCCTCTACTAGCGGGAGTTTCAACGAGCAGTACTTC,CASSPSTSGSFNEQYF
TRBJ1-5,14,.,TRBV30,few,TGTGCCTGGAGTGCTGGCAGTAACAATCAGCCCCAGCATTTT,CAWSAGSNNQPQHF
TRBJ1-1,16,.,TRBV3-1,.,TGTGCCAGCAGCCAAGAGTCGTGGCAGATGAACACTGAAGCTTTCTTT,CASSQESWQMNTEAFF
TRBJ1-5,12,.,TRBV7-9,.,TGTGCCAGCAGCTTTTCGGATCAGCCCCAGCATTTT,CASSFSDQPQHF
TRBJ2-7,11,.,TRBV5-1,.,TGCGCCAGCAGCTTGGGAGAGAAGCAGTACTTC,CASSLGEKQYF
TRBJ2-1,16,.,TRBV10-3,.,TGTGCCATCAGTGAGTCTGTATTGGGACTCAACAATGAGCAGTTCTTC,CAISESVLGLNNEQFF
TRBJ1-5,14,.,TRBV30,.,TGTGCCCGGAGCAGACGGACAGCACGGCAGCCCCAGCATTTT,CARSRRTARQPQHF
TRBJ2-1,15,.,TRBV28,.,TGTGCCAGCATTAAAAGCGGAGGGGGATACAATGAGCAGTTCTTC,CASIKSGGGYNEQFF
TRBJ2-7,12,.,TRBV29-1,.,TGCAGCGTTAGGGACCGAACCTACGAGCAGTACTTC,CSVRDRTYEQYF
TRBJ2-2,15,TRBD1,TRBV2,once,TGTGCCAGCAGGCCGTCGACAGGGGGGACCGGGGAGCTGTTTTTT,CASRPSTGGTGELFF
TRBJ2-7,15,TRBD1,TRBV15,few,TGTGCCACCAGCATGGGACAGGTAGAATTCTACGAGCAGTACTTC,CATSMGQVEFYEQYF